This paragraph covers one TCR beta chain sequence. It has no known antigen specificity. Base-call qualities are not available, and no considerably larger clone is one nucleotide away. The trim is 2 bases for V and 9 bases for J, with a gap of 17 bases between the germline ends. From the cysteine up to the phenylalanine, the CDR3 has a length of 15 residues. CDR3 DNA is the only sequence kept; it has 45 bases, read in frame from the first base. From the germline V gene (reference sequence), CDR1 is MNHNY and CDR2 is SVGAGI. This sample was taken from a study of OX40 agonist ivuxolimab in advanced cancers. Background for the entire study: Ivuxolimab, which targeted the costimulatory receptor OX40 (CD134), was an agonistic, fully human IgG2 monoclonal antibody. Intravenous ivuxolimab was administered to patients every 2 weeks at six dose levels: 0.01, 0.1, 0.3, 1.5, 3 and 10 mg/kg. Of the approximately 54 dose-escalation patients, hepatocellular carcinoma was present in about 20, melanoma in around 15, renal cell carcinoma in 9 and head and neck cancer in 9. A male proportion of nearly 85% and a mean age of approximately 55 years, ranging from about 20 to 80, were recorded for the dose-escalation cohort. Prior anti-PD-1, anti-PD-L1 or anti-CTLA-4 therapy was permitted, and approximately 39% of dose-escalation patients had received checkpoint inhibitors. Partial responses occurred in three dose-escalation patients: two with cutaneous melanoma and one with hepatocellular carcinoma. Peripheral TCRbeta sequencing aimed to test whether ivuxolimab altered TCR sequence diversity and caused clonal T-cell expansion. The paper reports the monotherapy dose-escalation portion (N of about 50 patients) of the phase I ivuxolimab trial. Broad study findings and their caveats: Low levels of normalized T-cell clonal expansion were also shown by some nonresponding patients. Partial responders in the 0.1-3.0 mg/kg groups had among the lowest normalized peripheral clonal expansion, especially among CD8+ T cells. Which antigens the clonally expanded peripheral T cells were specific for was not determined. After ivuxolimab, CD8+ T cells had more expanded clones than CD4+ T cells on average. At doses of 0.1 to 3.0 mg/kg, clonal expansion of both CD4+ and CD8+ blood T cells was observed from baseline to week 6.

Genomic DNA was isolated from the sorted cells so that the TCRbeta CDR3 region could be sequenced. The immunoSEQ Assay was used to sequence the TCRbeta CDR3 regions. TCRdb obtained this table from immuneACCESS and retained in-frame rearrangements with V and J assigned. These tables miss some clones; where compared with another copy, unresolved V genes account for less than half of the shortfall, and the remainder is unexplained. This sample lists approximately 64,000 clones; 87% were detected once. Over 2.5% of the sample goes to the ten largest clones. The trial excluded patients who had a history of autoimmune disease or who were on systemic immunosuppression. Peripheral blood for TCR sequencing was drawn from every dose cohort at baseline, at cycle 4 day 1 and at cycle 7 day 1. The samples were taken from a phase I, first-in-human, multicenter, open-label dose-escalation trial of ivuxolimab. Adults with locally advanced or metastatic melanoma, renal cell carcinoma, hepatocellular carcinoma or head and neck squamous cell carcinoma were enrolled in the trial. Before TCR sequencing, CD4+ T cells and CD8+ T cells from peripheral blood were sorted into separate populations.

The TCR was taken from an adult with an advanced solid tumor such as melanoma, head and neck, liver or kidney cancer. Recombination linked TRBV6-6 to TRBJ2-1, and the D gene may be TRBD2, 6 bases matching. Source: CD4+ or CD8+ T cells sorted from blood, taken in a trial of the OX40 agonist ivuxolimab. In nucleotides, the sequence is TGTGCCAGCAGTTACGATGCGGGACGATCGGGTGAGCAGTTCTTC. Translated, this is CASSYDAGRSGEQFF.